These 27 T cell receptor beta chains came from one sample sequenced in a study of identical twins. Each CDR3 protein is one row after TCRdb ran MiXCR on the 5' RACE reads. The sample lists approximately 230,000 distinct CDR3 sequences, under 8.5% occurring once. The sample also formed part of further work on T cells expressing NK-cell markers.

Specimen: CD8+ T cells sorted from blood. The receptors derive from a woman in her late teens or twenties in good health.

This clonotype was found a few times. The V gene is TRBV30, the J gene TRBJ1-1; the D is unclear. Germline V CDR1 and CDR2: GTSNPN, SVGIG (reference sequence). V was clipped by 7 bases and J by 7 bases, with 16 bases between them. The CDR3 is 12 residues long. CDR3 nucleotides: TGTGCCTCGGAGGGCCTCGGCGGTGAAGCTTTCTTT. Its translation: CASEGLGGEAFF. Drawing the rest from reference TRBV30 and TRBJ1-1, the complete variable domain is SQTIHQWPATLVQPVGSPLSLECTVEGTSNPNLYWYRQAAGRGLQLLFYSVGIGQISSEVPQNLSASRPQDRQFILSSKKLLLSDSGFYLCASEGLGGEAFFGQGTRLTVV.

The chain employs TRBV6-4 and TRBJ2-1; D is perhaps TRBD1 or TRBD2 (5 bases each). V lost 8 bases and J lost 0, with 14 bases in between. The CDR3 loop spans 15 amino acids. The V gene's germline CDR1 is MRHNA and CDR2 SNTAGT. CDR3: CASARETGSYNEQFF. CDR3 in DNA: TGTGCCAGCGCCCGGGAAACAGGCTCCTACAATGAGCAGTTCTTC.

The V gene is TRBV2, the J gene TRBJ2-1, with D unresolved. The length of the CDR3 is 16 residues. CDR1 and CDR2 from the germline V gene are SNHLY and FYNNEI. V was shortened by 6 bases and J by 0 bases, with 15 bases between the two germline ends. The CDR3 DNA reads TGTGCCAGCAGGGGCACTGACTCGAGCTCCTACAATGAGCAGTTCTTC. This sequence encodes CASRGTDSSSYNEQFF.

This clonotype was detected ten times or more. V usage is TRBV11-2 and J usage is TRBJ2-7; no clear D gene. The V end lost 3 bases, the J end lost 3 bases, and 12 bases lay between the germline ends. This CDR3 comprises 14 residues. Germline V gene data show CDR1 as SGHAT and CDR2 as FQNNGV. CDR3 protein: CASSFSPSLYEQYF. In DNA, the CDR3 is TGTGCCAGCAGCTTCTCCCCGAGTCTCTACGAGCAGTACTTC.

The chain combines TRBV7-9 with TRBJ2-1; a weak D match, TRBD1 (7 bases). CDR3 size: 15 residues. Germline V CDR1 and CDR2: SEHNR, FQNEAQ (reference sequence). The V gene lost 9 bases and the J gene lost 4 bases, with 19 bases spanning the gap. Here the CDR3 DNA reads TGTGCCAGTCTGGACACCAGGGGGACTTACAATGAGCAGTTCTTC. Residues: CASLDTRGTYNEQFF.

This clonotype came up a few times. The chain links TRBV7-9 to TRBJ1-1, with TRBD1 identical over 10 bases. Germline V lookup: CDR1 SEHNR, CDR2 FQNEAQ (reference sequence). There are 17 residues in the CDR3. J was trimmed by 1 base and V by 1 base; bases with no gene match: 6. The CDR3 is CASSLGPGTGANTEAFF. DNA of the CDR3: TGTGCCAGCAGCTTAGGCCCCGGGACAGGGGCGAACACTGAAGCTTTCTTT. Filled out from reference TRBV7-9 and TRBJ1-1, the complete variable domain reads DTGVSQNPRHKITKRGQNVTFRCDPISEHNRLYWYRQTLGQGPEFLTYFQNEAQLEKSRLLSDRFSAERPKGSFSTLEIQRTEQGDSAMYLCASSLGPGTGANTEAFFGQGTRLTVV.

The chain carries TRBV9 and TRBJ1-2, with D possibly being TRBD1 (6 bases). V lost 3 bases, J lost 6 bases, and 9 bases lay in between. Per the germline V gene, CDR1 is SGDLS and CDR2 is YYNGEE. The CDR3 length is 12 residues. CDR3 loop: CASSDRVNGYTF. Written as DNA, the CDR3 is TGTGCCAGCAGCGACAGGGTGAATGGCTACACCTTC.

This clonotype was seen ten or more times. This sequence joins TRBV12-3 or TRBV12-4 and TRBJ1-5; TRBD1 aligns across 9 bases. V was clipped by 7 bases and J by 5 bases; unmatched bases: 3. This CDR3 is built from 13 residues. The CDR3 reads CASTRDRDQPQHF. Here the CDR3 DNA reads TGTGCCAGCACTAGGGACAGGGATCAGCCCCAGCATTTT.

Many counts were recorded for this clonotype. V is TRBV20-1 and J is TRBJ2-5, with 10 bases that match TRBD2. The CDR3 runs to 15 residues. The germline gives CDR1 DFQATT, CDR2 SNEGSKA (reference sequence). V lost 0 bases and J lost 5; bases outside the gene matches: 6. CDR3 coding DNA: TGCAGTGCTAGAGACCTACCGGGACTAGCGGAGACCCAGTACTTC. Protein: CSARDLPGLAETQYF.

This clonotype turned up a few times. V gene TRBV9 combines with J gene TRBJ2-3; D is perhaps TRBD1 or TRBD2 (5 bases each). V dropped 6 bases and J dropped 6 bases, with 29 bases sitting between them. The CDR3 sequence is 18 residues long. CDR1 is SGDLS, CDR2 YYNGEE, per germline. The CDR3 DNA follows: TGTGCCAGCACCTCCGGGACGCTACCGGGACCCTTCTGGGATACGCAGTATTTT. It is translated as CASTSGTLPGPFWDTQYF.

The rearrangement links TRBV29-1 to TRBJ1-6; a weak D match, TRBD1 (5 bases). Per the germline V gene, CDR1 is SQVTM and CDR2 is ANQGSEA. Trimming removed 8 bases from V and 4 bases from J, with 15 bases in between. CDR3 length equals 14 residues. The CDR3 is CSPYRQSYNSPLHF. CDR3 DNA: TGCAGCCCTTACCGACAGTCATATAATTCACCCCTCCACTTT.

This clonotype was seen a few times. The V call is TRBV7-9, the J call TRBJ2-1; the D gene could be TRBD1 or TRBD2 (6 bases each). Trimming cost V 1 base and J 3 bases, with 7 bases left between them. Germline CDR1 SEHNR, CDR2 FQNEAQ (reference sequence). This CDR3 is 14 amino acids long. CDR3 DNA sequence: TGTGCCAGCAGCTTAGAGGGGGGCTACAATGAGCAGTTCTTC. Translation: CASSLEGGYNEQFF.

This clonotype was detected ten times or more. The gene calls are TRBV5-6 and TRBJ2-7, with 8 bases matching TRBD1. Unmatched junction bases numbered 16, after V lost 4 bases and J lost 7 bases. This CDR3 has 16 residues. Germline loops: CDR1 SGHDT, CDR2 YYEEEE. CDR3 DNA sequence: TGTGCCAGCAGCCCGGCAAGTGGACAGGGTATGAGGGAGCAGTACTTC. Translation: CASSPASGQGMREQYF.

In this sample, this clonotype turned up many times. The chain combines TRBV29-1 with TRBJ1-5; D call uncertain. CDR3 length equals 11 residues. The germline V gene encodes CDR1 SQVTM and CDR2 ANQGSEA. The ends were cut back, 4 bases at V and 12 bases at J, with 13 bases in the middle. The CDR3 is CSVVLGPHQHF. The CDR3 region has the DNA TGCAGCGTTGTCCTGGGCCCTCACCAGCATTTT.

The chain combines TRBV20-1 with TRBJ2-3; TRBD2 matches 9 bases. V shed 0 bases, J shed 1 base, and the junction held 8 bases outside the gene matches. The CDR3 covers 17 residues. Germline loops: CDR1 DFQATT, CDR2 SNEGSKA (reference sequence). CDR3 loop: CSARESWTSARTDTQYF. The CDR3 DNA reads TGCAGTGCTAGAGAGTCGTGGACTAGCGCACGCACAGATACGCAGTATTTT.

This clonotype turned up a few times. This chain joins TRBV27 and TRBJ2-2; tentatively, D is TRBD1 (6 bases). The V end was cut by 5 bases, the J end by 0 bases, with 16 bases between. CDR3 length equals 17 residues. Germline V gene data show CDR1 as MNHEY and CDR2 as SMNVEV (reference sequence). CDR3 nucleotide sequence: TGTGCCAGCAGTAGGGGGACCGGGGCACCGAACACCGGGGAGCTGTTTTTT. Protein product: CASSRGTGAPNTGELFF.

The CDR3 region is CAWSVPGQYEQYF. The CDR3, as DNA: TGTGCCTGGAGTGTACCCGGACAGTACGAGCAGTACTTC. This rearrangement joins TRBV30 to TRBJ2-7; D perhaps matches TRBD1 (6 bases). CDR1 and CDR2 (germline): GTSNPN, SVGIG (reference sequence). Trimming removed 0 bases at V and 4 bases at J, with 10 bases between. The CDR3 length is 13 residues.

There are many counts of this clonotype. The rearrangement uses TRBV29-1 and TRBJ1-1; D perhaps matches TRBD1 (6 bases). V lost 6 bases, J lost 1 base, and 18 bases lay in between. The CDR3 spans 15 residues. The germline V gene encodes CDR1 SQVTM and CDR2 ANQGSEA. The CDR3 DNA reads as TGCAGCGTCTGGACAGCGGTTAGCAAGAACACTGAAGCTTTCTTT. Its protein product is CSVWTAVSKNTEAFF.

This clonotype was seen only a few times. The CDR3 nucleotides are TGTGCCAGCAGCTCTTACGCGGCTGGCTACACCTTC. Encoded protein: CASSSYAAGYTF. V usage is TRBV5-6 and J usage is TRBJ1-2; D ambiguous. The CDR3 runs to 12 residues. Trimming removed 3 bases from V and 7 bases from J, with 10 bases in between. Germline V CDR1 and CDR2: SGHDT, YYEEEE.

There are a few counts of this clonotype. The chain is built from TRBV4-3 and TRBJ2-3; TRBD2 matches at 7 bases. Germline V gene sequence: CDR1 LGHNA, CDR2 YSLEER. With V trimmed by 3 bases and J by 5 bases, 8 bases remained unmatched. This CDR3 spans 15 amino acids. CDR3 DNA: TGCGCCAGCAGCCAGACGGTTCGCGGGGGAGATACGCAGTATTTT. Residues: CASSQTVRGGDTQYF.

At least ten counts were recorded for this clonotype. This chain connects TRBV27 to TRBJ2-1; 11 positions agree with TRBD2. CDR1 is MNHEY, CDR2 SMNVEV, per germline (reference sequence). This CDR3 has 13 residues. The V segment lost 10 bases and the J segment 10 bases; nucleotides outside the gene matches: 9. This CDR3 is CATALAGGLEQFF. CDR3 nucleotide sequence: TGTGCCACCGCCCTAGCGGGAGGTTTGGAGCAGTTCTTC.

CDR3 amino acids: CASSRKKGDGYTF. The CDR3 DNA reads as TGTGCCAGCAGTCGTAAAAAAGGAGATGGCTACACCTTC. The chain carries TRBV7-9 and TRBJ1-2; D is unclear. Germline CDR1 and CDR2: SEHNR and FQNEAQ (reference sequence). CDR3 length: 13 amino acids. Trimming cost V 6 bases and J 6 bases, with 14 bases left between them.

J is TRBJ2-3 and V is TRBV13; 8 nucleotides align to TRBD2. The CDR3 length is 16 residues. The V and J ends lost 6 bases and 0 bases, in that order; junction bases with no gene match: 8. The germline V gene encodes CDR1 PRHDT and CDR2 FYEKMQ (reference sequence). The CDR3 loop reads CASSPSTSGSTDTQYF. The CDR3 bases are TGTGCCAGCAGTCCAAGCACTAGCGGTAGCACAGATACGCAGTATTTT.

This clonotype was detected ten times or more. The chain couples TRBV5-1 to TRBJ1-1, with D hard to call. Trimming left V 5 bases short and J 4 bases short, with 18 bases between. CDR3 length: 15 amino acids. From germline, CDR1 is SGHRS and CDR2 YFSETQ. The CDR3 bases are TGCGCCAGCAGTCCCGGACCCCCATGGGGCACTGAAGCTTTCTTT. Translating gives CASSPGPPWGTEAFF. Full variable domain (rest looked up from reference TRBV5-1 and TRBJ1-1): KAGVTQTPRYLIKTRGQQVTLSCSPISGHRSVSWYQQTPGQGLQFLFEYFSETQRNKGNFPGRFSGRQFSNSRSEMNVSTLELGDSALYLCASSPGPPWGTEAFFGQGTRLTVV.

V and J are TRBV5-5 and TRBJ1-1; the D is unclear. V lost 1 base and J 7 bases, leaving 8 bases between the germline ends. CDR1 is SGHKS, CDR2 YYEKEE, per germline (reference sequence). The length of the CDR3 is 12 residues. The CDR3 here is CASSLWQIEAFF. The CDR3 coding sequence is TGTGCCAGCAGCTTGTGGCAGATTGAAGCTTTCTTT.

This clonotype was counted between two and nine times. V is TRBV15 and J is TRBJ2-7; D is ambiguous. This CDR3 spans 12 amino acids. V was clipped by 11 bases and J by 0 bases, with 11 bases between them. Germline CDR1 reads LNHNV; CDR2 reads YYDKDF (reference sequence). CDR3 sequence: CAVGAYSYEQYF. CDR3 nucleotides: TGTGCCGTCGGAGCTTACTCCTACGAGCAGTACTTC. Supplemented by reference TRBV15 and TRBJ2-7, the full variable domain reads DAMVIQNPRYQVTQFGKPVTLSCSQTLNHNVMYWYQQKSSQAPKLLFHYYDKDFNNEADTPDNFQSRRPNTSFCFLDIRSPGLGDTAMYLCAVGAYSYEQYFGPGTRLTVT.

This rearrangement joins TRBV19 to TRBJ2-2; tentatively, D is TRBD1 (6 bases). Germline values: CDR1 LNHDA, CDR2 SQIVND (reference sequence). V lost 7 bases to trimming and J lost 0 bases, with 9 bases between them. The CDR3 is 14 amino acids. This CDR3 reads CASNGQSNTGELFF. Written as DNA, the CDR3 is TGTGCCAGTAACGGACAGTCGAACACCGGGGAGCTGTTTTTT.